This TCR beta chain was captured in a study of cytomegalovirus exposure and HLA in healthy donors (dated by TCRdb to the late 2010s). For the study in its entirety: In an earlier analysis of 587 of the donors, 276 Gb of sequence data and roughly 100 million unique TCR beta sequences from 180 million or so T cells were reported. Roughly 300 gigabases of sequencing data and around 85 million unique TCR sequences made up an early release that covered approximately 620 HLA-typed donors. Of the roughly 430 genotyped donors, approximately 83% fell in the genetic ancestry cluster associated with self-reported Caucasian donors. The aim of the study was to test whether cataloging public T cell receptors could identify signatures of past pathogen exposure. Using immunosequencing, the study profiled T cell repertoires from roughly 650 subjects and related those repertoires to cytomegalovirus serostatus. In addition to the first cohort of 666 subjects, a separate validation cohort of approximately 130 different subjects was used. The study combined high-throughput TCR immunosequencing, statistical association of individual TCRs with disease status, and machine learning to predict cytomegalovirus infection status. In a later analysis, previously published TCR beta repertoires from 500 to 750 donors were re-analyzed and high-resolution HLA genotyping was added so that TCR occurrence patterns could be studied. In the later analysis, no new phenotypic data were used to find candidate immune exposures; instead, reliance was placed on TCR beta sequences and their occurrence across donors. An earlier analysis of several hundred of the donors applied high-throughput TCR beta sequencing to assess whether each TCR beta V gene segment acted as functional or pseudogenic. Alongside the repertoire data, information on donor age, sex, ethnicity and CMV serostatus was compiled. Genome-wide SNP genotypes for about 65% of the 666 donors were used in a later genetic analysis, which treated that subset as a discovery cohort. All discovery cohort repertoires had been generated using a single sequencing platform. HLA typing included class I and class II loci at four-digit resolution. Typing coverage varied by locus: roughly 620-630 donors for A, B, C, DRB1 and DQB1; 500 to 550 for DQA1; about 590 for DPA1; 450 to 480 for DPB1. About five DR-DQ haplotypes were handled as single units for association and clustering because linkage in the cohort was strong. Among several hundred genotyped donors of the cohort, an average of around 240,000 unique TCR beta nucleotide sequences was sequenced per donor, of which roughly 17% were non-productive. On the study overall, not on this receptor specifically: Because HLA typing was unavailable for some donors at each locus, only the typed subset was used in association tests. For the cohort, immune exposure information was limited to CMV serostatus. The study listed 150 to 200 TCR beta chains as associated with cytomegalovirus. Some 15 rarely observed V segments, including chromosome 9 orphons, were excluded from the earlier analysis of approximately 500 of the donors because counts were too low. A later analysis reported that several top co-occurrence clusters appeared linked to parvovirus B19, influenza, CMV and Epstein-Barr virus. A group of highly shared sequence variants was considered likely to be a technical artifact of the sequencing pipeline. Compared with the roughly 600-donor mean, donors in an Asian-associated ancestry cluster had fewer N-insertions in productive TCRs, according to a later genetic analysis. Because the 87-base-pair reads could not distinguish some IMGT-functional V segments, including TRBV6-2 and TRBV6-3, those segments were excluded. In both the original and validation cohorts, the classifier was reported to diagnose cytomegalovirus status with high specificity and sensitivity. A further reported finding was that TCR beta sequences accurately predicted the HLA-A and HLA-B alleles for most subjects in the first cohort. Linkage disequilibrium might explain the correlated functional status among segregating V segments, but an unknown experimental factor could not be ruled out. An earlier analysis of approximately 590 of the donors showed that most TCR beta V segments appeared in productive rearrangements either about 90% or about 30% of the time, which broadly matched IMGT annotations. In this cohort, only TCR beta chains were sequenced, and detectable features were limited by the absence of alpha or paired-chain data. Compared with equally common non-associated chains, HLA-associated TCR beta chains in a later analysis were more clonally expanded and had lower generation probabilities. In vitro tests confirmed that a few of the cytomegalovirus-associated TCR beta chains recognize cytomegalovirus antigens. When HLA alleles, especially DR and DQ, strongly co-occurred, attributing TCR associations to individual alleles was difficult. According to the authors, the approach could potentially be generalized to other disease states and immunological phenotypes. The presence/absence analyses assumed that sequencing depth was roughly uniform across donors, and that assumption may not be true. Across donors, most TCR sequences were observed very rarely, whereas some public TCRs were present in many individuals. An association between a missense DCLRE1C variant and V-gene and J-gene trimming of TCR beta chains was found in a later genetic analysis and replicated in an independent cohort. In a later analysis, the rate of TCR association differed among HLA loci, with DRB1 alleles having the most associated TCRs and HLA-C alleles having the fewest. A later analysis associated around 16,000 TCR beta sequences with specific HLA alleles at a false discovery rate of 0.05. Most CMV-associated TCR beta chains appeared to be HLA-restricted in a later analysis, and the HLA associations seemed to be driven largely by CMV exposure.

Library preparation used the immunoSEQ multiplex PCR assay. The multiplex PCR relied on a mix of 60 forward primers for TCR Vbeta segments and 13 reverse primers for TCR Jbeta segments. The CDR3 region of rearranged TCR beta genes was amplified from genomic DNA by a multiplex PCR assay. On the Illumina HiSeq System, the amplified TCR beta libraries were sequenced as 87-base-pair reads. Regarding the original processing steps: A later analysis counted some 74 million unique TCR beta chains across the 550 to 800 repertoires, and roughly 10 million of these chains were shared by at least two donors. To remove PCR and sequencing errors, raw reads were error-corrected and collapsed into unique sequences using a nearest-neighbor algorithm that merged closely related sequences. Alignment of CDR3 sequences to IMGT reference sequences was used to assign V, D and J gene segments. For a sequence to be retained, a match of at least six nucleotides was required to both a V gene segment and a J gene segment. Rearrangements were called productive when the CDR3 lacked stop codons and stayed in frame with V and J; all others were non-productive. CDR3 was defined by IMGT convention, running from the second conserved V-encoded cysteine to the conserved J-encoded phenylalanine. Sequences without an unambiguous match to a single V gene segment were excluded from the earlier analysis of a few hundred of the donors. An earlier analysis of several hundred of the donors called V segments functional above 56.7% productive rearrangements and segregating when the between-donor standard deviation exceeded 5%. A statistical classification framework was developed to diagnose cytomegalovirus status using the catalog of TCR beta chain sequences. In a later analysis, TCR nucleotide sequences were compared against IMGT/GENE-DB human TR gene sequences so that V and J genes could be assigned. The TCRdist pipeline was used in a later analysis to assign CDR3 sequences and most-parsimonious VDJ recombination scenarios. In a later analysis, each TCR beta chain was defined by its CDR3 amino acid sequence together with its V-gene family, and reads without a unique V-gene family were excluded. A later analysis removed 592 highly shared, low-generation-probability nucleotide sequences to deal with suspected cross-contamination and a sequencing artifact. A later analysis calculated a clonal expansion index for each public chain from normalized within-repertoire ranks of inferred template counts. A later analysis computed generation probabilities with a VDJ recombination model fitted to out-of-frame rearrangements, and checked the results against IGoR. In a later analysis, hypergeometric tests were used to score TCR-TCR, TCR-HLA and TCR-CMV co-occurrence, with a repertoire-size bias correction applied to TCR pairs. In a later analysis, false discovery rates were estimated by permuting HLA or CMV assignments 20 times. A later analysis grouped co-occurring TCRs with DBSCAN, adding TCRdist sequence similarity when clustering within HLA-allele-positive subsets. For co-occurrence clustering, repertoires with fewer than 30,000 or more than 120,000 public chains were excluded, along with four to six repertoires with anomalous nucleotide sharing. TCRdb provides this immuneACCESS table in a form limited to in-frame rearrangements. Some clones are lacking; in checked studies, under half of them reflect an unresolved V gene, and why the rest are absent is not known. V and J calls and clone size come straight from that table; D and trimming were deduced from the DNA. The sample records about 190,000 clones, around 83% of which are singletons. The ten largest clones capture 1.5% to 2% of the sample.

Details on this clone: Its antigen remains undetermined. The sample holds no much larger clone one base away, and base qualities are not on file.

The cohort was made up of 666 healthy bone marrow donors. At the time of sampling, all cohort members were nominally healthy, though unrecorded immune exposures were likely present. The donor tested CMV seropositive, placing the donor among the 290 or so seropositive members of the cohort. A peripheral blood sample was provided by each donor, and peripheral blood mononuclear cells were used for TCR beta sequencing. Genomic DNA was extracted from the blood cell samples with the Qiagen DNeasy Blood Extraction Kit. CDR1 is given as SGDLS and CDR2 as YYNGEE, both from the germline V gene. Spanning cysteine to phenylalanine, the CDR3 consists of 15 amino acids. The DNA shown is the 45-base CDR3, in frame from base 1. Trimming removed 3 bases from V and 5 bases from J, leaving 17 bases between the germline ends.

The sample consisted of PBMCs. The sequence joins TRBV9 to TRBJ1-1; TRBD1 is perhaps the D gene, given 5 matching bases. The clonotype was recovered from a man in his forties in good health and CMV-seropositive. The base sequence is TGTGCCAGCAGCGCCCTCCAGGCGGGGGGGACTGAAGCTTTCTTT. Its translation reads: CASSALQAGGTEAFF.